The 27 T cell receptor beta chains below all came from one sample that was sequenced in a study of cytotoxic CD8 clonotypes in ibrutinib-treated CLL. Produced via immunoSEQ multiplex PCR; TCRdb's table is partial and in-frame only. The table lists about 35,000 clones, 60% to 80% of them singletons. The sample in question was PBMCs, obtained at disease progression, from a patient treated with ibrutinib. These receptors originate from a human donor with chronic lymphocytic leukemia.

This clone was counted between two and nine times. The gene calls are TRBV9 and TRBJ1-6; no reliable D call. Trimming removed 7 bases from V and 8 bases from J, with 16 bases in between. The CDR3 loop spans 14 amino acids. The germline V gene encodes CDR1 SGDLS and CDR2 YYNGEE. The CDR3 DNA follows: TGTGCCAGCGCCTCGGGGTCGGGCTATTCACCCCTCCACTTT. Translation: CASASGSGYSPLHF.

This chain connects TRBV7-9 to TRBJ1-1; no definite D call. The V end lost 5 bases, the J end lost 1 base, and 8 bases lay between the germline ends. Germline V CDR1 and CDR2: SEHNR, FQNEAQ (reference sequence). This CDR3 contains 13 residues. DNA of the CDR3: TGTGCCAGCAGCACCCCAGGGAACACTGAAGCTTTCTTT. Residues: CASSTPGNTEAFF.

The chain recombines TRBV18 with TRBJ1-2; D gene unclear. V lost 3 bases and J 10 bases, leaving 15 bases between the germline ends. This CDR3 is 13 amino acids long. Germline CDR1 reads KGHSH; CDR2 reads LQKENI. The CDR3 DNA reads as TGTGCCAGCTCACCGGACGGTGCTCGTGTCTACACCTTC. Protein sequence: CASSPDGARVYTF.

The chain joins TRBV5-1 to TRBJ1-3, with 8 bases matching TRBD1. V lost 0 bases and J lost 2; bases outside the gene matches: 1. The CDR3 runs to 15 residues. CDR1 and CDR2 (germline): SGHRS, YFSETQ. As DNA, the CDR3 is TGCGCCAGCAGCTTGGGACAGGGGACTGGAAACACCATATATTTT. This translates into CASSLGQGTGNTIYF.

V usage is TRBV4-1 and J usage is TRBJ1-5; D gene unclear. Germline CDR1 MGHRA, CDR2 YSYEKL. Between the trimmed V and J ends, which lost 1 base and 1 base, there was a span of 8 bases. The CDR3 loop spans 15 amino acids. The CDR3 loop reads CASSQVRVSNQPQHF. In nucleotides, the CDR3 is TGCGCCAGCAGCCAAGTGAGAGTCAGCAATCAGCCCCAGCATTTT.

The chain carries TRBV29-1 and TRBJ2-1; unclear D gene. The V gene's germline CDR1 is SQVTM and CDR2 ANQGSEA. V gave up 1 base and J gave up 7 bases, with 8 bases separating them. The CDR3 runs 12 residues. In DNA, the CDR3 is TGCAGCGTTGAAGGGGGTAGGAATGAGCAGTTCTTC. This encodes CSVEGGRNEQFF.

The chain combines TRBV4-2 with TRBJ2-2; 11 nucleotides align to TRBD2. Germline-derived CDR1 and CDR2 are LGHNA and YNFKEQ. Trimming cost V 1 base and J 3 bases; bases outside gene matches: 10. This CDR3 has 19 residues. The CDR3 DNA sequence: TGTGCCAGCAGCCAAGCAATGGCTAGCGGGGGGTTGGACACCGGGGAGCTGTTTTTT. Protein sequence: CASSQAMASGGLDTGELFF.

The chain joins TRBV14 to TRBJ1-1; no firm D call. The CDR3 runs 13 residues. Per the germline V gene, CDR1 is SGHDN and CDR2 is FVKESK. Trimming shortened V by 4 bases and J by 10 bases, and 16 bases separated the two germline ends. The CDR3 coding sequence is TGTGCCAGCAGCCTTACAGTAACATCAGCAGCTTTCTTT. Residues: CASSLTVTSAAFF.

V is TRBV5-1 and J is TRBJ2-1, with D hard to call. Trimming pared 2 bases from V and 9 bases from J, leaving 6 bases between. CDR3 length equals 11 residues. Germline V lookup: CDR1 SGHRS, CDR2 YFSETQ. The CDR3 spells CASSFGSEQFF. The CDR3 nucleotides read TGCGCCAGCAGCTTCGGTAGTGAGCAGTTCTTC.

The chain employs TRBV6-4 and TRBJ1-5; D not certain. This CDR3 is 14 amino acids long. Looked up from germline, CDR1 is MRHNA and CDR2 is SNTAGT. Between the trimmed V and J ends, which lost 6 bases and 4 bases, there was a span of 13 bases. The CDR3 loop is CASSLEGNNQPQHF. The CDR3 nucleotides read TGTGCCAGCAGCTTGGAGGGAAATAATCAGCCCCAGCATTTT.

J is TRBJ2-3 and V is TRBV27, with D unresolved. The V gene lost 6 bases and the J gene lost 6 bases, with 13 bases spanning the gap. The CDR3 runs to 13 residues. CDR1 and CDR2 (germline): MNHEY, SMNVEV (reference sequence). CDR3 protein: CASRIPSVDTQYF. CDR3 DNA sequence: TGTGCCAGCAGAATCCCTTCCGTTGATACGCAGTATTTT.

This rearrangement joins TRBV2 to TRBJ2-5; 9 bases fit TRBD2. V shed 6 bases and J 0 bases; nucleotides not matched to a gene: 14. The CDR3 spans 18 residues. The V gene's germline CDR1 is SNHLY and CDR2 FYNNEI. CDR3 sequence: CASRDSLLAGSYQETQYF. The CDR3 coding sequence is TGTGCCAGCAGAGACAGTCTGCTAGCGGGATCGTACCAAGAGACCCAGTACTTC.

This clone was detected only a few times. The chain couples TRBV10-1 to TRBJ2-4; perhaps TRBD1 as D (6 bases). CDR3 size: 13 residues. Trimming removed 2 bases at V and 6 bases at J, with 8 bases between. The germline V gene encodes CDR1 WNHNN and CDR2 SYGVQD (reference sequence). The CDR3 region is CASSETGRNIQYF. CDR3 bases: TGCGCCAGCAGTGAGACAGGGAGAAACATTCAGTACTTC.

In DNA, the CDR3 is TGTGCCACTGTTACGCAGTATTTT. Amino acid sequence: CATVTQYF. The rearrangement uses TRBV14 and TRBJ2-3; unclear D gene. This CDR3 contains 8 residues. Germline CDR1 and CDR2: SGHDN and FVKESK. The ends were cut back, 10 bases at V and 8 bases at J, with 4 bases in the middle.

V and J are TRBV5-6 and TRBJ2-1; 9 bases fit TRBD1. Germline V gene lookup returns CDR1 SGHDT and CDR2 YYEEEE. V dropped 3 bases and J dropped 3; count of bases not matched to a gene: 10. The CDR3 consists of 17 residues. Here the CDR3 reads CASSSPWTGEGYNEQFF. The CDR3 DNA reads TGTGCCAGCAGCTCCCCGTGGACAGGGGAAGGCTACAATGAGCAGTTCTTC.

The chain joins TRBV5-1 to TRBJ2-7; 8 nucleotides match TRBD1. The CDR3 is 14 residues long. Losses at the gene ends were 7 bases for V and 2 bases for J; bases not matched to a gene: 8. CDR1 and CDR2 from the germline V gene are SGHRS and YFSETQ. CDR3 nucleotide sequence: TGCGCCAGCTGCTGGGGACAGGACCCCTACGAGCAGTACTTC. This codes for CASCWGQDPYEQYF.

The chain uses TRBV5-1 and TRBJ2-7, with D tentatively TRBD2 (6 bases). There are 13 residues in the CDR3. V gave up 4 bases and J gave up 5 bases, with 13 bases separating them. Per the germline V gene, CDR1 is SGHRS and CDR2 is YFSETQ. CDR3 amino acids: CASSHGEEDEQYF. The CDR3, as DNA: TGCGCCAGCAGCCACGGGGAGGAAGACGAGCAGTACTTC.

CDR3 loop: CASSYNNYGYTF. CDR3 DNA sequence: TGTGCCAGCAGTTACAATAACTATGGCTACACCTTC. The chain is built from TRBV6-5 and TRBJ1-2; D gene unclear. V dropped 2 bases and J dropped 1 base, with 2 bases sitting between them. CDR1 MNHEY and CDR2 SVGAGI come from the germline V gene. CDR3 length equals 12 residues.

This sequence joins TRBV18 and TRBJ1-5; D unresolved. The V and J ends lost 6 bases and 0 bases respectively, with 6 bases between them. CDR3 length: 13 amino acids. Per germline, CDR1 KGHSH and CDR2 LQKENI. The CDR3 here is CASSIGSNQPQHF. CDR3 sequence (DNA): TGTGCCAGCTCGATCGGTAGCAATCAGCCCCAGCATTTT. The variable domain in full, with the rest retrieved from reference TRBV18 and TRBJ1-5, is NAGVMQNPRHLVRRRGQEARLRCSPMKGHSHVYWYRQLPEEGLKFMVYLQKENIIDESGMPKERFSAEFPKEGPSILRIQQVVRGDSAAYFCASSIGSNQPQHFGDGTRLSIL.

J is TRBJ2-2 and V is TRBV10-1, with D hard to call. This CDR3 is built from 13 residues. V lost 4 bases, J lost 7 bases, and 10 bases lay in between. The germline V gene encodes CDR1 WNHNN and CDR2 SYGVQD (reference sequence). The CDR3 here is CASSAIRGGELFF. CDR3 nucleotides: TGCGCCAGCAGTGCCATCAGAGGCGGGGAGCTGTTTTTT.

This clone was counted a few times. The rearrangement joins TRBV4-2 to TRBJ2-7, with 8 bases that match TRBD2. Per germline, CDR1 LGHNA and CDR2 YNFKEQ. V lost 3 bases to trimming and J lost 3 bases; unmatched junction nucleotides: 4. The CDR3 has 14 residues. CDR3 DNA: TGTGCCAGCAGCCACCAGCGGGGGAACTACGAGCAGTACTTC. This translates into CASSHQRGNYEQYF.

This chain joins TRBV19 and TRBJ2-2; 7 bases fit TRBD1. V trimming: 9 bases; J trimming: 7 bases; junction bases outside the gene matches: 8. Looked up from germline, CDR1 is LNHDA and CDR2 is SQIVND (reference sequence). This CDR3 comprises 13 residues. The chain's CDR3 is CASKTGYFGELFF. The CDR3 DNA is TGTGCCAGCAAGACAGGGTATTTCGGGGAGCTGTTTTTT.

Written as DNA, the CDR3 is TGTGCCAGCAGTGAAGCGGCTCAAGAGACCCAGTACTTC. Amino acids: CASSEAAQETQYF. The chain is built from TRBV2 and TRBJ2-5; D ambiguous. CDR3 length: 13 amino acids. V was pared by 0 bases and J by 2 bases, with 4 bases between. Germline V gives CDR1 SNHLY, CDR2 FYNNEI.

This chain joins TRBV19 and TRBJ1-2, with unresolved D. The CDR3 extends over 14 amino acids. Germline-derived CDR1 and CDR2 are LNHDA and SQIVND (reference sequence). V was clipped by 5 bases and J by 5 bases, with 15 bases between them. Here the CDR3 reads CASSDPGREYGYTF. CDR3 nucleotide sequence: TGTGCCAGTAGTGACCCGGGGAGAGAGTATGGCTACACCTTC. Looking up the rest from reference TRBV19 and TRBJ1-2 gives the full variable domain: DGGITQSPKYLFRKEGQNVTLSCEQNLNHDAMYWYRQDPGQGLRLIYYSQIVNDFQKGDIAEGYSVSREKKESFPLTVTSAQKNPTAFYLCASSDPGREYGYTFGSGTRLTVV.

This chain uses TRBV5-1 with TRBJ1-6, with D uncertain. The CDR3 runs 13 residues. The ends were cut back, 5 bases at V and 6 bases at J, with 9 bases in the middle. CDR1 and CDR2 (germline): SGHRS, YFSETQ. Here the CDR3 reads CASSRELNSPLHF. The CDR3 nucleotides are TGCGCCAGCAGTCGGGAACTTAATTCACCCCTCCACTTT.

J is TRBJ2-7 and V is TRBV9; D gene unclear. Between the trimmed V and J ends, which lost 0 bases and 2 bases, there was a span of 6 bases. CDR1 is SGDLS, CDR2 YYNGEE, per germline. This CDR3 region has 13 residues. The CDR3 nucleotides read TGTGCCAGCAGCGTAGGACTCACCTACGAGCAGTACTTC. Its translation: CASSVGLTYEQYF.

The V and J genes are TRBV5-4 and TRBJ1-1; possible D gene TRBD1, 5 bases. The CDR3 consists of 15 residues. The germline gives CDR1 SGHNT, CDR2 YYREEE (reference sequence). V was pared by 3 bases and J by 3 bases, with 15 bases between. The CDR3 DNA reads as TGTGCCAGCAGCTCGGGGGGGAATTGGGACACTGAAGCTTTCTTT. It is translated as CASSSGGNWDTEAFF.